The next 12 T cell receptor beta chains were all read from a single sample in a study of shared clonotypes between healthy human individuals. Repertoires were generated with immunoSEQ multiplex PCR, while TCRdb's copy carries only in-frame clones and drops some. Among over a million clones, around 74% were seen once, and the ten largest hold approximately 1.5%. Sequenced: memory CD4+ T cells sorted from blood. Subset denoted: CD45RA-negative fraction. Every receptor here comes from a man aged 18 to 35 in good health.

This clone came up a few times. The chain is built from TRBV11-2 and TRBJ2-2; D remains ambiguous. The CDR3 covers 14 residues. Germline V gene lookup returns CDR1 SGHAT and CDR2 FQNNGV. V was shortened by 2 bases and J by 5 bases, with 9 bases between the two germline ends. The CDR3 nucleotides are TGTGCCAGCAGCTTATCGCGGTGGACCGGGGAGCTGTTTTTT. Its translation is CASSLSRWTGELFF.

This chain connects TRBV7-2 to TRBJ1-5, with a possible D match to TRBD1 (5 bases). The CDR3 runs 15 residues. Per germline, CDR1 SGHTA and CDR2 FQGNSA. Trimming removed 3 bases from V and 0 bases from J, with 9 bases in between. CDR3 DNA sequence: TGTGCCAGCAGCTTCGACAGTAGTAGCAATCAGCCCCAGCATTTT. It is translated as CASSFDSSSNQPQHF.

This clone appeared once. The J gene is TRBJ2-7, the V gene TRBV5-4; weak D call: TRBD1 (7 bases). This CDR3 has 16 amino acids. The V end was cut by 4 bases, the J end by 4 bases, with 21 bases between. Looked up from germline, CDR1 is SGHNT and CDR2 is YYREEE (reference sequence). The CDR3 bases are TGTGCCAGCAGCCCCAGCCTAGGGGGCGCGGGGTACGAGCAGTACTTC. Translating it yields CASSPSLGGAGYEQYF.

This rearrangement joins TRBV5-1 to TRBJ1-6; 8 positions agree with TRBD1. Germline values: CDR1 SGHRS, CDR2 YFSETQ. This CDR3 region has 15 residues. V dropped 1 base and J dropped 8; count of bases not matched to a gene: 5. The CDR3 region is CASSLTGGWDSPLHF. DNA for the CDR3: TGCGCCAGCAGCTTGACAGGGGGTTGGGATTCACCCCTCCACTTT.

This clone was seen more than once but under ten times. J is TRBJ1-1 and V is TRBV30, with 8 positions matching TRBD1. This CDR3 contains 15 residues. The ends lost 2 bases at V and 3 bases at J; junction bases unmatched: 8. Germline-derived CDR1 and CDR2 are GTSNPN and SVGIG (reference sequence). CDR3 residues: CAWSSLSGGHTEAFF. The DNA of the CDR3 is TGTGCCTGGAGTTCCCTTTCAGGGGGCCACACTGAAGCTTTCTTT.

V usage is TRBV11-2 and J usage is TRBJ2-1, with 8 nucleotides matching TRBD2. Germline V gene lookup returns CDR1 SGHAT and CDR2 FQNNGV. CDR3 length: 13 amino acids. V dropped 3 bases and J dropped 6; count of bases not matched to a gene: 1. The CDR3, as DNA: TGTGCCAGCAGCTTCGCGGGGGGCAATGAGCAGTTCTTC. This gives the protein CASSFAGGNEQFF.

The chain joins TRBV7-9 to TRBJ2-5; TRBD1 matches 7 bases. The CDR3 extends over 14 amino acids. Germline V gene sequence: CDR1 SEHNR, CDR2 FQNEAQ (reference sequence). Trimming at V came to 0 bases and at J to 4 bases, leaving 2 bases not matched to a gene. CDR3 DNA sequence: TGTGCCAGCAGCTTAGCACAGGGGTCAGAGACCCAGTACTTC. Its translation: CASSLAQGSETQYF. The full variable domain, its missing parts supplied by reference TRBV7-9 and TRBJ2-5, is DTGVSQNPRHKITKRGQNVTFRCDPISEHNRLYWYRQTLGQGPEFLTYFQNEAQLEKSRLLSDRFSAERPKGSFSTLEIQRTEQGDSAMYLCASSLAQGSETQYFGPGTRLLVL.

Comment on this clone: This sample also contains other DNA sequences that code for the same CDR3. The chain recombines TRBV27 with TRBJ1-1; D ambiguous. V was pared by 4 bases and J by 0 bases, with 6 bases between. The CDR3 is made up of 13 amino acids. Germline CDR1 and CDR2: MNHEY and SMNVEV (reference sequence). This chain's CDR3 is CASSWGMNTEAFF. In DNA form, the CDR3 reads TGTGCCAGCAGTTGGGGTATGAACACTGAAGCTTTCTTT.

The rearrangement uses TRBV7-2 and TRBJ2-1; 10 nucleotides line up with TRBD1. J gave up 8 bases and V 5 bases, and 6 bases lay outside the gene matches. Germline V gene data show CDR1 as SGHTA and CDR2 as FQGNSA. This CDR3 has 14 amino acids. The CDR3 region is CASSPDRGSHEQFF. Here the CDR3 DNA reads TGTGCCAGCAGCCCGGACAGGGGGTCACATGAGCAGTTCTTC.

This clone was observed at least ten times. The identical CDR3 is also encoded by other nucleotide sequences in the sample. This chain connects TRBV27 to TRBJ2-3; no definite D call. V was shortened by 3 bases and J by 4 bases, with 20 bases between the two germline ends. The CDR3 is 17 amino acids. The V gene's germline CDR1 is MNHEY and CDR2 SMNVEV (reference sequence). CDR3 nucleotides: TGTGCCAGCAGTTTCCGCACCCCAGTGTCGGTCCCAGATACGCAGTATTTT. Encoded protein: CASSFRTPVSVPDTQYF.

This clone appeared many times. Other DNA sequences of this sample code for an identical CDR3. The rearrangement links TRBV5-1 to TRBJ2-5; TRBD1 aligns across 8 bases. The CDR3 has 15 residues. Germline V gives CDR1 SGHRS, CDR2 YFSETQ. V gave up 4 bases and J gave up 0 bases; unmatched junction bases: 5. This chain's CDR3 is CASSTGQGNQETQYF. Here the CDR3 DNA reads TGCGCCAGCAGCACCGGACAGGGCAACCAAGAGACCCAGTACTTC.

The chain combines TRBV30 with TRBJ1-2; D gene uncertain. From germline, CDR1 is GTSNPN and CDR2 SVGIG (reference sequence). V shed 2 bases and J shed 0 bases, with 4 bases lying between them. There are 12 residues in the CDR3. The CDR3 DNA reads TGTGCCTGGAGTATCTCTAACTATGGCTACACCTTC. Translating gives CAWSISNYGYTF.